The 22 T cell receptor beta chains presented below share a single source sample, sequenced in a study of Ad26.COV2.S vaccination and SARS-CoV-2 variants. As to treatment: 15 to 20 received Ad26.COV2.S at low or high dose, single or two shots; 5 received placebo; per-sample allocation not given. Day 63 after the first injection of vaccine or placebo was the sampling time. The assay was immunoSEQ multiplex PCR, and TCRdb's table has in-frame clones only and misses some. The sample consists of hundreds of thousands of clones, roughly 90% of them appearing once. The material sequenced was peripheral blood, taken in a trial of Ad26.COV2.S vaccine versus placebo. The receptors originated from a person aged 18-65 years who received the Ad26.COV2.S COVID-19 vaccine or a placebo.

This clone was seen just once. V is TRBV5-1 and J is TRBJ1-1; D is unresolved. Germline CDR1 and CDR2: SGHRS and YFSETQ. V gave up 0 bases and J gave up 4 bases, with 7 bases separating them. The CDR3 has 13 amino acids. Here the CDR3 DNA reads TGCGCCAGCAGCTTGGCCTGGGGCACTGAAGCTTTCTTT. Translation: CASSLAWGTEAFF.

The chain is built from TRBV6-6 and TRBJ2-2; D is unclear. This CDR3 is 15 amino acids long. V shed 3 bases and J shed 4 bases, with 12 bases lying between them. From germline, CDR1 is MNHNY and CDR2 SVGAGI (reference sequence). Written as DNA, the CDR3 is TGTGCCAGCAGTTATTTCGGTAGATTCACCGGGGAGCTGTTTTTT. Translating it yields CASSYFGRFTGELFF.

As concerns this clone: Within the sample, other DNA sequences also encode this same CDR3. The chain has TRBV12-3 or TRBV12-4 and TRBJ2-2, with TRBD2 identical over 7 bases. The CDR3 spans 13 residues. Trimming cost V 3 bases and J 5 bases; bases outside gene matches: 0. The CDR3 DNA sequence: TGTGCCAGCAGTTTGGGGGGGACCGGGGAGCTGTTTTTT. Its protein is CASSLGGTGELFF.

About this clone itself: Other nucleotide sequences in the sample specify the same CDR3. The rearrangement links TRBV10-3 to TRBJ2-7; no reliable D call. The CDR3 length is 12 residues. The germline V and J ends were trimmed by 3 bases and 0 bases, with 3 bases remaining between them. Germline V lookup: CDR1 ENHRY, CDR2 SYGVKD. CDR3 protein: CAISDTSYEQYF. The CDR3, as DNA: TGTGCCATCAGTGACACCTCCTACGAGCAGTACTTC.

The chain is built from TRBV5-8 and TRBJ1-4, with 8 positions matching TRBD1. Unmatched junction bases numbered 5, after V lost 3 bases and J lost 4 bases. The CDR3 is 15 amino acids. Germline V gene sequence: CDR1 SGHTS, CDR2 YDEGEE. The CDR3 spells CASSSGTGYNEKLFF. The CDR3 DNA reads as TGTGCCAGCAGCTCCGGGACAGGTTATAATGAAAAACTGTTTTTT.

The V gene is TRBV27, the J gene TRBJ1-4; D unclear. V was shortened by 6 bases and J by 0 bases, with 11 bases between the two germline ends. The CDR3 has 15 amino acids. The germline V gene encodes CDR1 MNHEY and CDR2 SMNVEV (reference sequence). This CDR3 is CASRSHGATNEKLFF. In DNA form, the CDR3 reads TGTGCCAGCAGAAGCCACGGTGCAACTAATGAAAAACTGTTTTTT.

Concerning this clone itself: The same CDR3 also results from other DNA sequences found in this sample. The rearrangement links TRBV18 to TRBJ2-7, with a possible D match to TRBD1 (5 bases). The CDR3 has 14 amino acids. Trimming pared 2 bases from V and 2 bases from J, leaving 10 bases between. From germline, CDR1 is KGHSH and CDR2 LQKENI. The CDR3 loop reads CASSPIGQTYEQYF. The DNA for the CDR3 is TGTGCCAGCTCACCAATCGGACAAACCTACGAGCAGTACTTC.

V usage is TRBV10-3 and J usage is TRBJ2-7; D may correspond to TRBD1 or TRBD2 (5 bases each). Trimming cost V 5 bases and J 0 bases, with 14 bases left between them. The CDR3 is 15 residues long. Looked up from germline, CDR1 is ENHRY and CDR2 is SYGVKD. DNA of the CDR3: TGTGCCATCAGTACCGGGGCTTCCCGCTCCTACGAGCAGTACTTC. Amino acid sequence: CAISTGASRSYEQYF.

The chain employs TRBV10-3 and TRBJ1-1; possibly TRBD1 for D (6 bases). Germline V lookup: CDR1 ENHRY, CDR2 SYGVKD. CDR3 length: 13 amino acids. Between the trimmed V and J ends, which lost 7 bases and 7 bases, there was a span of 16 bases. The CDR3 region has the DNA TGTGCCATCACACCAGGGGTTGGCAGTGAAGCTTTCTTT. Its protein product is CAITPGVGSEAFF.

V and J are TRBV24-1 and TRBJ2-7, with D perhaps TRBD1 or TRBD2 (7 bases each). In germline, CDR1 is KGHDR, CDR2 SFDVKD. The CDR3 has 15 residues. V lost 4 bases to trimming and J lost 6 bases, with 18 bases between them. The CDR3 loop is CATSERGTVGSEQYF. The DNA of the CDR3 is TGTGCCACCAGTGAGCGGGGGACAGTGGGAAGCGAGCAGTACTTC.

The chain uses TRBV2 and TRBJ2-3; perhaps TRBD2 as D (6 bases). With 1 base removed from V and 5 bases from J, the gap between germline ends came to 13 bases. The germline gives CDR1 SNHLY, CDR2 FYNNEI. The CDR3 contains 15 residues. CDR3 protein: CASSEVMSSGDTQYF. CDR3 DNA: TGTGCCAGCAGTGAAGTTATGAGTAGCGGAGATACGCAGTATTTT.

This rearrangement joins TRBV5-6 to TRBJ2-3; D possibly corresponds to TRBD1 (6 bases). Germline V CDR1 and CDR2: SGHDT, YYEEEE. Trimming cost V 1 base and J 4 bases, with 16 bases left between them. The length of the CDR3 is 16 residues. The DNA for the CDR3 is TGTGCCAGCAGCTTGATGATGTCAGGGGACCCAGATACGCAGTATTTT. It codes for CASSLMMSGDPDTQYF.

The chain joins TRBV12-3 or TRBV12-4 to TRBJ1-2, with unresolved D. Trimming pared 2 bases from V and 8 bases from J, leaving 9 bases between. The CDR3 is 12 amino acids. The CDR3 reads CASSLLGGGYTF. CDR3 coding DNA: TGTGCCAGCAGTTTACTCGGAGGCGGCTACACCTTC.

This clone was seen just once. The rearrangement links TRBV10-3 to TRBJ2-5, with D maybe TRBD1 (6 bases). Per the germline V gene, CDR1 is ENHRY and CDR2 is SYGVKD. The CDR3 runs 13 residues. Trimming removed 7 bases at V and 1 base at J, with 10 bases between. The CDR3 loop reads CAITRGIQETQYF. DNA for the CDR3: TGTGCCATCACAAGGGGGATCCAAGAGACCCAGTACTTC.

The chain is built from TRBV5-4 and TRBJ2-1; 12 nucleotides match TRBD2. V gave up 4 bases and J gave up 9 bases; unmatched junction bases: 8. The germline CDR1 and CDR2 sequences are SGHNT and YYREEE (reference sequence). The CDR3 sequence is 15 residues long. The CDR3 bases are TGTGCCAGCAGCCCCCGACTAGCGGGAGCGGGTGAGCAGTTCTTC. This sequence encodes CASSPRLAGAGEQFF.

The J gene is TRBJ1-2, the V gene TRBV14; 7 bases align to TRBD1. The length of the CDR3 is 15 residues. V lost 4 bases and J lost 5; bases outside the gene matches: 10. Germline assignment: CDR1 SGHDN and CDR2 FVKESK. The CDR3, as DNA: TGTGCCAGCAGCCCGACAGGGCGTGGATTGTATGGCTACACCTTC. It yields the protein CASSPTGRGLYGYTF.

The chain employs TRBV14 and TRBJ1-2, with D uncertain. CDR3 size: 12 residues. Germline CDR1 is SGHDN and CDR2 is FVKESK. Trimming left V 3 bases short and J 5 bases short, with 7 bases between. The CDR3 sequence: CASSQEKYGYTF. The CDR3 coding sequence is TGTGCCAGCAGCCAGGAGAAGTATGGCTACACCTTC. Full variable domain (rest looked up from reference TRBV14 and TRBJ1-2): EAGVTQFPSHSVIEKGQTVTLRCDPISGHDNLYWYRRVMGKEIKFLLHFVKESKQDESGMPNNRFLAERTGGTYSTLKVQPAELEDSGVYFCASSQEKYGYTFGSGTRLTVV.

The V and J genes are TRBV7-2 and TRBJ2-7; D call uncertain. Germline CDR1 reads SGHTA; CDR2 reads FQGNSA. V lost 3 bases, J lost 0 bases, and 9 bases lay in between. CDR3 size: 14 residues. The CDR3 protein is CASSFHWSSYEQYF. In DNA form, the CDR3 reads TGTGCCAGCAGCTTTCACTGGAGCTCCTACGAGCAGTACTTC.

The chain has TRBV11-2 and TRBJ1-1; D gene unclear. CDR1 and CDR2 (germline): SGHAT, FQNNGV. The length of the CDR3 is 15 residues. V was cut by 1 base and J by 14 bases, with 23 bases left in between. As DNA, the CDR3 is TGTGCCAGCAGCTTAGCCGTAGGGAGAACACTGAACCACTTCTTT. This sequence encodes CASSLAVGRTLNHFF. The full variable domain, rest sourced from reference TRBV11-2 and TRBJ1-1, is EAGVAQSPRYKIIEKRQSVAFWCNPISGHATLYWYQQILGQGPKLLIQFQNNGVVDDSQLPKDRFSAERLKGVDSTLKIQPAKLEDSAVYLCASSLAVGRTLNHFFGQGTRLTVV.

This clone was seen just once. The chain is built from TRBV7-9 and TRBJ2-1, with 11 bases identical to TRBD2. CDR1 is SEHNR, CDR2 FQNEAQ, per germline (reference sequence). The length of the CDR3 is 15 residues. Unmatched junction bases numbered 5, after V lost 5 bases and J lost 5 bases. Written as DNA, the CDR3 is TGTGCCAGCAGCCGGGGGACTAGCGGAAACAATGAGCAGTTCTTC. Translation: CASSRGTSGNNEQFF.

J is TRBJ2-7 and V is TRBV27; TRBD2 matches 7 bases. The V segment lost 5 bases and the J segment 0 bases; nucleotides outside the gene matches: 7. The CDR3 has 15 residues. Germline V CDR1 and CDR2: MNHEY, SMNVEV (reference sequence). This CDR3 is CASSPRAGSSYEQYF. DNA for the CDR3: TGTGCCAGCAGTCCCCGAGCGGGATCCTCCTACGAGCAGTACTTC.

This CDR3 is CASSLRGGPTDTQYF. CDR3 DNA: TGTGCCAGCAGCTTAAGGGGGGGGCCTACAGATACGCAGTATTTT. The chain couples TRBV7-2 to TRBJ2-3; D possibly corresponds to TRBD2 (7 bases). The CDR3 is made up of 15 amino acids. Germline V CDR1 and CDR2: SGHTA, FQGNSA. Trimming stripped 2 bases from V and 3 bases from J, with 12 bases between.